The rows below give T cell receptor beta chains drawn from one sample of a study of cytomegalovirus exposure and HLA in healthy donors. The protocol was immunoSEQ multiplex PCR, while the TCRdb copy is restricted to in-frame clones and leaves out a portion. Among about 200,000 clones, around 75% were seen once, and the ten largest hold nearly 0.4%. Sample: PBMCs. All receptors come from a male donor in good health and CMV-seropositive. CDR3s include the opening cysteine and the closing phenylalanine or tryptophan. Each record gives: CDR3 length, J gene, D gene, V gene, clone size, CDR3 protein, CDR3 DNA. A D gene is named only where the DNA matches it firmly. The size of a clone is reported for some rows only, either as once, few or many, or as a class for expanded clones.

16	TRBJ1-2	TRBD1	TRBV5-1	NA	CASSPGTAGAGSPDTF	TGCGCCAGCAGCCCCGGGACAGCTGGAGCAGGTTCCCCGGACACCTTC
13	TRBJ1-2	NA	TRBV2	NA	CASSLQGGGGYTF	TGTGCCAGCAGTTTGCAGGGAGGAGGTGGCTACACCTTC
15	TRBJ1-3	TRBD1	TRBV6-1	NA	CASSGADRLGNTIYF	TGTGCCAGCAGCGGCGCGGACAGGCTTGGAAACACCATATATTTT
13	TRBJ2-5	TRBD2	TRBV6-1	NA	CASDTAGQETQYF	TGTGCCAGCGATACAGCGGGGCAAGAGACCCAGTACTTC
15	TRBJ2-3	TRBD2	TRBV6-1	few	CASNRRGAARDTQYF	TGTGCCAGCAATCGGCGGGGGGCGGCCAGGGATACGCAGTATTTT
15	TRBJ1-1	NA	TRBV6-5	NA	CASSYAGRADTEAFF	TGTGCCAGCAGTTACGCGGGGAGAGCCGACACTGAAGCTTTCTTT
14	TRBJ2-3	NA	TRBV7-2	NA	CASSLGRTTDTQYF	TGTGCCAGCAGCTTAGGGCGGACAACAGATACGCAGTATTTT
17	TRBJ2-1	NA	TRBV9	NA	CASSGEQRGTLYNEQFF	TGTGCCAGCAGCGGCGAACAGCGCGGGACTCTTTACAATGAGCAGTTCTTC
15	TRBJ1-1	TRBD1	TRBV27	NA	CASSLLGQENTEAFF	TGTGCCAGCAGTTTACTCGGACAGGAGAACACTGAAGCTTTCTTT
12	TRBJ2-7	NA	TRBV5-6	NA	CASSGSSYEQYF	TGTGCCAGCAGCGGGAGCTCCTACGAGCAGTACTTC
10	TRBJ2-1	NA	TRBV29-1	NA	CSGGGNEQFF	TGCAGCGGGGGAGGCAATGAGCAGTTCTTC
15	TRBJ1-1	TRBD1	TRBV9	NA	CASSPRQGGSTEAFF	TGTGCCAGCAGCCCCAGGCAGGGGGGAAGCACTGAAGCTTTCTTT
17	TRBJ1-2	TRBD1	TRBV28	NA	CASSPPPGQAYNYGYTF	TGTGCCAGCAGTCCGCCCCCGGGACAGGCATACAACTATGGCTACACCTTC
14	TRBJ2-5	TRBD2	TRBV30	NA	CARGTAGLGETQYF	TGTGCCCGGGGTACAGCGGGGCTGGGGGAGACCCAGTACTTC
15	TRBJ1-4	TRBD1	TRBV9	NA	CASSGTGRTNEKLFF	TGTGCCAGCAGCGGGACAGGGAGGACTAATGAAAAACTGTTTTTT
15	TRBJ2-1	TRBD1	TRBV7-2	NA	CASSGDRDLSNEQFF	TGTGCCAGCAGCGGTGACAGGGACCTTTCCAATGAGCAGTTCTTC
14	TRBJ1-2	NA	TRBV5-5	NA	CASSPARENYGYTF	TGTGCCAGCAGCCCGGCGCGGGAAAACTATGGCTACACCTTC
19	TRBJ1-5	NA	TRBV15	NA	CATSRDSGIMTTLDQPQHF	TGTGCCACCAGCAGAGATTCCGGGATCATGACAACCCTGGATCAGCCCCAGCATTTT
17	TRBJ2-4	TRBD2	TRBV28	few	CASSLLAGGLAKNIQYF	TGTGCCAGCAGTCTTCTAGCGGGAGGACTAGCCAAAAACATTCAGTACTTC
13	TRBJ1-4	NA	TRBV30	NA	CAWSVSRDEKLFF	TGTGCCTGGAGTGTGTCAAGAGATGAAAAACTGTTTTTT
15	TRBJ2-7	NA	TRBV6-5	NA	CASSYSGRFPYEQYF	TGTGCCAGCAGTTACTCGGGGAGATTTCCCTACGAGCAGTACTTC
16	TRBJ2-5	TRBD2	TRBV7-8	NA	CASSMGLAGGGETQYF	TGTGCCAGCAGTATGGGACTAGCGGGGGGTGGGGAGACCCAGTACTTC
16	TRBJ2-7	NA	TRBV7-6	few	CASSLAYPSGVYEQYF	TGTGCCAGCAGCTTAGCCTATCCATCTGGAGTCTACGAGCAGTACTTC
17	TRBJ2-2	NA	TRBV7-2	NA	CASSLAAGVGGTGELFF	TGTGCCAGCAGCTTAGCGGCCGGGGTAGGTGGGACCGGGGAGCTGTTTTTT
15	TRBJ1-2	TRBD1	TRBV6-4	NA	CASSPGLQGHYGYTF	TGTGCCAGCAGTCCAGGGCTACAGGGGCACTATGGCTACACCTTC
17	TRBJ2-3	TRBD1	TRBV28	few	CASSFLPRAGGPDTQYF	TGTGCCAGCAGTTTCCTTCCTCGGGCAGGGGGTCCAGATACGCAGTATTTT
16	TRBJ2-7	TRBD2	TRBV7-2	once	CASSRNPSGSSYEQYF	TGTGCCAGCAGCCGGAACCCTAGCGGGAGTTCCTACGAGCAGTACTTC
15	TRBJ1-2	NA	TRBV9	NA	CASSVAEAANYGYTF	TGTGCCAGCAGCGTAGCAGAGGCAGCGAACTATGGCTACACCTTC
13	TRBJ2-7	TRBD2	TRBV18	NA	CASSGGTSYEQYF	TGTGCCAGCTCAGGCGGGACTAGCTACGAGCAGTACTTC
16	TRBJ2-2	TRBD2	TRBV10-3	NA	CAISERLAGGTGELFF	TGTGCCATCAGTGAGCGGCTAGCGGGAGGTACCGGGGAGCTGTTTTTT
16	TRBJ1-1	TRBD1	TRBV18	NA	CASSPGTGRENTEAFF	TGTGCCAGCTCCCCCGGGACAGGGAGAGAGAACACTGAAGCTTTCTTT
12	TRBJ2-1	NA	TRBV6-5	NA	CAGSYPGYEQFF	TGTGCCGGCAGTTACCCAGGGTATGAGCAGTTCTTC
14	TRBJ1-1	NA	TRBV18	few	CASSPAGTAFEAFF	TGTGCCAGCTCACCAGCGGGAACAGCATTTGAAGCTTTCTTT
15	TRBJ2-7	NA	TRBV9	NA	CASSVGGKGSAEQYF	TGTGCCAGCAGCGTAGGAGGGAAGGGATCGGCGGAGCAGTACTTC
12	TRBJ1-2	NA	TRBV7-2	NA	CASSLRGYGYTF	TGTGCCAGCAGCTTAAGAGGCTATGGCTACACCTTC
17	TRBJ2-3	TRBD2	TRBV10-3	once	CAISDRTSGGSQGTQYF	TGTGCCATCAGTGACAGGACTAGCGGGGGGAGCCAGGGTACGCAGTATTTT
15	TRBJ2-7	TRBD2	TRBV9	NA	CASSVLGTSVDEQYF	TGTGCCAGCAGCGTCCTTGGGACTAGCGTGGACGAGCAGTACTTC
13	TRBJ1-1	NA	TRBV2	NA	CASSVGAFTEAFF	TGTGCCAGCAGTGTTGGAGCTTTCACTGAAGCTTTCTTT
16	TRBJ2-3	TRBD2	TRBV19	NA	CASSIRLAASTDTQYF	TGTGCCAGTAGTATCCGGCTAGCGGCGAGCACAGATACGCAGTATTTT
13	TRBJ2-7	NA	TRBV19	NA	CASSPGGGYEQYF	TGTGCCAGTAGCCCAGGGGGAGGCTACGAGCAGTACTTC
13	TRBJ2-7	NA	TRBV15	NA	CATSRTRRDEQYF	TGTGCCACCAGCAGAACCAGACGGGACGAGCAGTACTTC
15	TRBJ2-5	TRBD2	TRBV28	NA	CASRGIAGVSAEQYF	TGTGCCAGCAGGGGGATAGCGGGAGTCTCTGCGGAGCAGTACTTC